A selection of T cell receptor beta chains follows, all from one sample in a study of control samples from healthy donors and cancer patients. Some clones are missing from TCRdb's copy, which holds only in-frame ones; the method was immunoSEQ multiplex PCR. The sample yields about 52,000 clones, roughly 95% seen once. Sequenced: blood. The source is a man aged 30-40 years in good health. Both conserved end residues are part of each CDR3. A D gene is named only where the DNA matches it firmly. Not every row has a clone size; where given, it reads once, few, many or a size class.

D gene,V gene,clone size,J gene,CDR3 protein,CDR3 DNA
TRBD2,TRBV28,.,TRBJ2-1,CASTSLSSGGGNEQFF,TGTGCCAGCACCTCCCTTAGTAGCGGGGGGGGCAATGAGCAGTTCTTC
TRBD1,TRBV23-1,.,TRBJ2-7,CASSRGQDSYEQYF,TGCGCCAGCAGTCGGGGACAGGACTCCTACGAGCAGTACTTC
TRBD1,TRBV18,.,TRBJ1-3,CASSPTGDPSGNTIYF,TGTGCCAGCTCACCAACAGGGGACCCCTCTGGAAACACCATATATTTT
TRBD1,TRBV19,.,TRBJ1-4,CASRSYRGRRDEKLFF,TGTGCCAGTAGGTCCTACAGGGGGCGGAGGGATGAAAAACTGTTTTTT
.,TRBV27,.,TRBJ1-2,CASSSRGPNYGYTF,TGTGCCAGCAGTTCTCGGGGGCCTAACTATGGCTACACCTTC
TRBD1,TRBV3-1/TRBV3-2,.,TRBJ1-6,CASSGTEGSPLHF,TGTGCCAGCAGCGGGACAGAAGGATCACCCCTCCACTTT
TRBD1,TRBV12-3/TRBV12-4,.,TRBJ1-1,CASGQGGTEAFF,TGTGCCAGCGGACAGGGGGGCACTGAAGCTTTCTTT
.,TRBV5-1,.,TRBJ2-7,CASSLAGLYEQYF,TGCGCCAGCAGCTTGGCCGGGCTTTACGAGCAGTACTTC
TRBD1,TRBV23-1,.,TRBJ1-5,CASSIGTGAVNQPQHF,TGCGCCAGCAGTATTGGGACAGGGGCGGTCAATCAGCCCCAGCATTTT
.,TRBV5-4,.,TRBJ1-2,CASSLTAGVNYGYTF,TGTGCCAGCAGCTTGACGGCCGGTGTTAACTATGGCTACACCTTC
.,TRBV19,.,TRBJ1-5,CASRTKENSNQPQHF,TGTGCCAGTAGGACTAAGGAAAATAGCAATCAGCCCCAGCATTTT
.,TRBV5-1,.,TRBJ2-7,CASTGTSLYEQYF,TGCGCCAGCACCGGGACATCACTTTACGAGCAGTACTTC
.,TRBV3-1/TRBV3-2,.,TRBJ1-6,CASSQGRGKGSPLHF,TGTGCCAGCAGCCAAGGTAGGGGTAAGGGTTCACCCCTCCACTTT
TRBD1,TRBV19,.,TRBJ1-6,CASSQGAGNSPLHF,TGTGCCAGTAGTCAGGGGGCCGGGAATTCACCCCTCCACTTT
TRBD1,TRBV24-1,.,TRBJ1-4,CATSEGQATNEKLFF,TGTGCCACCAGTGAGGGACAGGCAACTAATGAAAAACTGTTTTTT
.,TRBV28,once,TRBJ2-2,CASRLSNTGELFF,TGTGCCAGCCGCCTTTCGAACACCGGGGAGCTGTTTTTT
.,TRBV4-1,.,TRBJ2-4,CASSQVAAKGLAKNIQYF,TGCGCCAGCAGCCAAGTCGCGGCAAAGGGGTTAGCCAAAAACATTCAGTACTTC
TRBD2,TRBV7-3,.,TRBJ2-3,CASSLGSGSFDTQYF,TGTGCCAGCAGCTTAGGTAGCGGGAGTTTCGATACGCAGTATTTT
.,TRBV28,.,TRBJ2-1,CASRGAEINEQFF,TGTGCCAGCAGGGGGGCGGAAATCAATGAGCAGTTCTTC
.,TRBV25-1,.,TRBJ2-1,CASSERVSPGNEQFF,TGTGCCAGCAGTGAAAGGGTATCCCCTGGGAATGAGCAGTTCTTC